This T cell receptor beta chain was sequenced in a study of cytotoxic CD8 clonotypes in ibrutinib-treated CLL. Clones were sequenced by immunoSEQ multiplex PCR, and TCRdb holds only the in-frame ones, with some missing. The sample shows around 97,000 clones, approximately 78% of them seen only once. With respect to this clone: The antigen is unknown.

The V and J ends lost 5 bases and 9 bases, in that order; junction bases with no gene match: 10. The germline gives CDR1 SGHNT, CDR2 YENEEA. This CDR3 spans 15 amino acids. The study's findings and limits: Clonality (at baseline) was higher than in age-matched healthy donors and tracked circulating CD8+ T-cell counts. Clonality increased at ibrutinib response and stayed stable in sustained remission. At progression, however, it fell back toward baseline.

Roughly 2.2 micrograms of genomic DNA from cryopreserved PBMCs went into TCR beta libraries. V gene TRBV11-3 combines with J gene TRBJ2-1; 10 bases are shared with TRBD2. The receptor was derived from a human donor with chronic lymphocytic leukemia. The specimen was PBMCs, collected after 12 months of ibrutinib treatment. Written as DNA, the CDR3 is TGTGCCAGCAGCCGGAGCGGGGGGGCCGGATCTGAGCAGTTCTTC. Amino acid sequence: CASSRSGGAGSEQFF.